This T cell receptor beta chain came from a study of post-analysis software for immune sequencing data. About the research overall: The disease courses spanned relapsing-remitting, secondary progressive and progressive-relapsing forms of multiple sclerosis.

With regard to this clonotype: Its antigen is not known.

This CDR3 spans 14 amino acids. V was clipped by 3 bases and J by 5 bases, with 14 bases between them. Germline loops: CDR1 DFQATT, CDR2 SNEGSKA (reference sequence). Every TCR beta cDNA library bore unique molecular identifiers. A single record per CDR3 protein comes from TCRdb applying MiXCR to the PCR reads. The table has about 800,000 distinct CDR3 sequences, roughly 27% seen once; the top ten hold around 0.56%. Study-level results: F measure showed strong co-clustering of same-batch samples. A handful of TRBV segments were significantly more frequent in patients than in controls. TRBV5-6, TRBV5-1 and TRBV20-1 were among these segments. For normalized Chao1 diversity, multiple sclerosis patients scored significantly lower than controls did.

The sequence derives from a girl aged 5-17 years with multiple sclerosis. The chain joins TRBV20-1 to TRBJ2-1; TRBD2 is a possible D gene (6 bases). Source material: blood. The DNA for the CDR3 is TGCAGTGCTAGTCAGCTAGCGAGGAACAATGAGCAGTTCTTC. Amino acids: CSASQLARNNEQFF.